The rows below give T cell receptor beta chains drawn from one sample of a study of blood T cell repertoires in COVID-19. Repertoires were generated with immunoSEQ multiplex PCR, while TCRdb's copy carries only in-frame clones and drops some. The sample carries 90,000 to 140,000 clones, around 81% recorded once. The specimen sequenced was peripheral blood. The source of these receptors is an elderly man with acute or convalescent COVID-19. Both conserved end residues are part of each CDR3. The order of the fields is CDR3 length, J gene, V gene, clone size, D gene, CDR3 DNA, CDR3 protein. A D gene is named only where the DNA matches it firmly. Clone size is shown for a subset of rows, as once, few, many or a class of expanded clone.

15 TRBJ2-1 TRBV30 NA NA TGTGCCTGGAGTGAAGGGACAACCACCTACAATGAGCAGTTCTTC CAWSEGTTTYNEQFF
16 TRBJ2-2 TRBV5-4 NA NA TGTGCCAGCAGCCCCGGGGGTAGGGCGAACACCGGGGAGCTGTTTTTT CASSPGGRANTGELFF
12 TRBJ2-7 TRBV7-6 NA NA TGTGCCAGCAGTCCTAACGGCTACGAGCAGTACTTC CASSPNGYEQYF
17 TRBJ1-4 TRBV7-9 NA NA TGTGCCAGCAGCTTAGGGGCAACGGCTGCAACTAATGAAAAACTGTTTTTT CASSLGATAATNEKLFF
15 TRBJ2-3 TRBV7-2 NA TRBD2 TGTGCCACCTCGCTAAGACTAGCGATAACAGATACGCAGTATTTT CATSLRLAITDTQYF
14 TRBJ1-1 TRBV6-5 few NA TGTGCCAGCAGTTGGGACATCTCGAACACTGAAGCTTTCTTT CASSWDISNTEAFF
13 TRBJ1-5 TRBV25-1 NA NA TGTGCCAGCAGTGGGGAGTTCAATCAGCCCCAGCATTTT CASSGEFNQPQHF
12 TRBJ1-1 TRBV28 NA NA TGTGCCAGCAGCCGTCAGTACACTGAAGCTTTCTTT CASSRQYTEAFF
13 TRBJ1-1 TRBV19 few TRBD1 TGTGCCAGCTCAAGGACAGGGGACACTGAAGCTTTCTTT CASSRTGDTEAFF
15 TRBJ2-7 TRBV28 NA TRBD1 TGTGCCAGCAGCCCTGGACAGGGGGTCGTCCACGAGCAGTACTTC CASSPGQGVVHEQYF
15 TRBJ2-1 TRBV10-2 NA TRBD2 TGCGCCAGCAGTTCACTAGCGGCCTCCTACAATGAGCAGTTCTTC CASSSLAASYNEQFF
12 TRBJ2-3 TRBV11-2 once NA TGTGCCAGCAGCTTATTCGGAGATACGCAGTATTTT CASSLFGDTQYF
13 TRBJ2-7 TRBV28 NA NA TGTGCCAGCAGCCCAACGGGGGTGTACGAGCAGTACTTC CASSPTGVYEQYF
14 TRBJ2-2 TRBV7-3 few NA TGTGCCAGCAGCTTTGGAGGTCTCACCGGGGAGCTGTTTTTT CASSFGGLTGELFF
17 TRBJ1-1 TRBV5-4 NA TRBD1 TGTGCCAGCAGTTATCCCGGGATGGGACAGGCGAACACTGAAGCTTTCTTT CASSYPGMGQANTEAFF
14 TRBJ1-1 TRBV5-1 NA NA TGCGCCAGCAGCTTGCAAGGGGGAAACACTGAAGCTTTCTTT CASSLQGGNTEAFF
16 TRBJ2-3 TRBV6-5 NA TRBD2 TGTGCCAGCAGTTCTCGCGGGGGGCTCGGCACAGATACGCAGTATTTT CASSSRGGLGTDTQYF
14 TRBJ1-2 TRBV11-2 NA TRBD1 TGTGCCAGCAGGTCCAGGGGGGAATCCTATGGCTACACCTTC CASRSRGESYGYTF
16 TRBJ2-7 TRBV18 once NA TGTGCCAGCTCACCACCAAGCAGGGCCGGTGGGTACGAGCAGTACTTC CASSPPSRAGGYEQYF
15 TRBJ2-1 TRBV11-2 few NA TGTGCCAGCAGCTTAATGGTCGGGGGATACAATGAGCAGTTCTTC CASSLMVGGYNEQFF
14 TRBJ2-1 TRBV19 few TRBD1 TGTGCCAGTAGTATTAGACAGGGTAGGGATGAGCAGTTCTTC CASSIRQGRDEQFF
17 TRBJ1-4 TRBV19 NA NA TGTGCCAGTAGTATAGGCGGTTATGGAGCAACTAATGAAAAACTGTTTTTT CASSIGGYGATNEKLFF
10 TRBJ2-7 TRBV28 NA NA TGTGCCAGCAGTTCCAGGGAGCAGTACTTC CASSSREQYF
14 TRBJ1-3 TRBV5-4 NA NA TGTGCCAGCAGCACCGGGACTCTGTCGGGCACCATATATTTT CASSTGTLSGTIYF
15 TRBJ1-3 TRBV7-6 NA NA TGTGCCAGCAGTAACCGGGACAACTCTGGAAACACCATATATTTT CASSNRDNSGNTIYF